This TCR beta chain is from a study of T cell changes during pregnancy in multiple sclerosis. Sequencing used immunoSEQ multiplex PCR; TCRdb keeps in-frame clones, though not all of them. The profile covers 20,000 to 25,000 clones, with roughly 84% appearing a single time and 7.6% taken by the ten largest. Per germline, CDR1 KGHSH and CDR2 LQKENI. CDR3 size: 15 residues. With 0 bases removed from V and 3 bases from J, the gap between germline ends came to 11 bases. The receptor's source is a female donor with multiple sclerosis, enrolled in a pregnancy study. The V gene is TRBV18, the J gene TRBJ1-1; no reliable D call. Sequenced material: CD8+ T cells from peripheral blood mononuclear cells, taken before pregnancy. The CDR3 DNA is TGTGCCAGCTCACCACCGGCAGGAGGATACACTGAAGCTTTCTTT. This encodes CASSPPAGGYTEAFF. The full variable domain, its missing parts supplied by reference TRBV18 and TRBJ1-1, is NAGVMQNPRHLVRRRGQEARLRCSPMKGHSHVYWYRQLPEEGLKFMVYLQKENIIDESGMPKERFSAEFPKEGPSILRIQQVVRGDSAAYFCASSPPAGGYTEAFFGQGTRLTVV.